The 24 T cell receptor beta chains presented below share a single source sample, sequenced in a study of blood T cell repertoires in COVID-19 (dated by TCRdb to the early 2020s). Libraries were prepared through the immunoSEQ multiplex PCR assay. What TCRdb holds here is the immuneACCESS table cut down to in-frame rearrangements. Part of the clones is not present; checked against another copy, under half of the missing clones reflect an unresolved V gene, and the others are unexplained. Within this sample are roughly 59,000 clones, with around 85% of them counted one time only. The ten largest clones represent roughly 9.8% of the sample. The sequenced sample was peripheral blood. These receptor sequences come from a human donor in a cohort sampled during active COVID-19.

The count of this clone is one. V and J are TRBV5-3 and TRBJ2-7; TRBD2 matches 16 bases. Being an ORF, TRBV5-3 has a function that is uncertain. The CDR3 length is 17 residues. Losses at the gene ends were 3 bases for V and 2 bases for J; bases not matched to a gene: 5. The CDR3 region has the DNA TGTGCCAGAAGCTGGGGACTAGCGGGAGGGGATGCCTACGAGCAGTACTTC. It encodes CARSWGLAGGDAYEQYF.

This chain uses TRBV27 with TRBJ2-5, with 12 nucleotides matching TRBD2. This CDR3 is 15 amino acids long. After removal of 5 bases from V and 5 bases from J, the junction contained 6 bases not matched to a gene. Germline CDR1 reads MNHEY; CDR2 reads SMNVEV (reference sequence). The CDR3: CASSLAGGPGETQYF. DNA of the CDR3: TGTGCCAGCAGTCTAGCGGGAGGGCCAGGGGAGACCCAGTACTTC.

The rearrangement joins TRBV6-5 to TRBJ2-3; 8 bases fit TRBD2. The V and J ends lost 5 bases and 2 bases, in that order; junction bases with no gene match: 3. Germline V gene data show CDR1 as MNHEY and CDR2 as SVGAGI. The CDR3 extends over 14 amino acids. The CDR3 coding sequence is TGTGCCAGCAGTAGGACTAGCCCCACAGATACGCAGTATTTT. It encodes CASSRTSPTDTQYF.

This clone was recorded a few times. The rearrangement uses TRBV27 and TRBJ2-1; D is possibly TRBD1 (6 bases). The CDR3 is made up of 15 amino acids. With 8 bases removed from V and 0 bases from J, the gap between germline ends came to 14 bases. Germline values: CDR1 MNHEY, CDR2 SMNVEV (reference sequence). CDR3 loop: CASQRTGSSYNEQFF. CDR3 nucleotide sequence: TGTGCCAGCCAGCGAACAGGGAGCTCCTACAATGAGCAGTTCTTC.

The chain joins TRBV6-2 or TRBV6-3 to TRBJ2-7, with 10 bases fitting TRBD2. The CDR3 loop spans 18 amino acids. Germline-derived CDR1 and CDR2 are MNHEY and SVGEGT. V lost 0 bases and J lost 7; bases outside the gene matches: 15. CDR3 nucleotide sequence: TGTGCCAGCAGTTACTCCTACTCCACCGGGACTAGCGTTTGGGAGCAGTACTTC. Translating gives CASSYSYSTGTSVWEQYF.

Details on this clone: One end of the junction fails to match germline, which may point to a read error. The chain has TRBV5-5 and TRBJ1-1; no clear D gene. Germline-derived CDR1 and CDR2 are SGHKS and YYEKEE (reference sequence). This CDR3 comprises 12 residues. The CDR3 nucleotides read TGTGCCAGCCTACAGTCGAACGCTGAAGCTTTCTTT. This codes for CASLQSNAEAFF.

This clone came up a few times. This chain links TRBV5-1 with TRBJ2-3, with 9 positions matching TRBD2. This CDR3 region has 17 residues. The V gene's germline CDR1 is SGHRS and CDR2 YFSETQ. The V segment lost 2 bases and the J segment 2 bases; nucleotides outside the gene matches: 9. The chain's CDR3 is CASSLGPAGGITDTQYF. The CDR3 nucleotides read TGCGCCAGCAGCTTAGGGCCAGCGGGAGGCATCACAGATACGCAGTATTTT. Combining the CDR3 with reference TRBV5-1 and TRBJ2-3 gives the whole variable domain KAGVTQTPRYLIKTRGQQVTLSCSPISGHRSVSWYQQTPGQGLQFLFEYFSETQRNKGNFPGRFSGRQFSNSRSEMNVSTLELGDSALYLCASSLGPAGGITDTQYFGPGTRLTVL.

This clone was found a few times. The chain combines TRBV30 with TRBJ1-6; D remains ambiguous. This CDR3 spans 14 amino acids. Trimming took off 2 bases at V and 10 bases at J, with 15 bases between the two ends. Germline values: CDR1 GTSNPN, CDR2 SVGIG (reference sequence). This CDR3 is CAWSNGVGDSPLHF. The CDR3 DNA reads TGTGCCTGGAGTAACGGGGTAGGAGACTCACCCCTCCACTTT.

Here the CDR3 DNA reads TGTGCCAGCAGCTCCGCTCAGGGGCTCAGGGAGCAGTACTTC. Amino acids: CASSSAQGLREQYF. The chain links TRBV7-2 to TRBJ2-7; D is perhaps TRBD1 (6 bases). This CDR3 contains 14 residues. With 4 bases removed from V and 7 bases from J, the gap between germline ends came to 17 bases. The germline V gene has CDR1 SGHTA and CDR2 FQGNSA.

The chain combines TRBV5-4 with TRBJ2-7, with 8 positions matching TRBD2. V gave up 2 bases and J gave up 6 bases; unmatched junction bases: 10. The germline V gene has CDR1 SGHNT and CDR2 YYREEE (reference sequence). CDR3 length: 15 amino acids. In nucleotides, the CDR3 is TGTGCCAGCAGCTTCCACACGGGAGGGCCTCCCGAGCAGTACTTC. Its translation is CASSFHTGGPPEQYF.

The table lists this clone with a count of one. This chain joins TRBV18 and TRBJ1-4; the D gene is possibly TRBD1 (5 bases). Per germline, CDR1 KGHSH and CDR2 LQKENI. The germline V and J ends were trimmed by 4 bases and 0 bases, with 9 bases remaining between them. The CDR3 runs to 15 residues. This CDR3 reads CASSRVRATNEKLFF. CDR3 nucleotides: TGTGCCAGCTCACGGGTCAGGGCAACTAATGAAAAACTGTTTTTT.

CDR3 loop: CASNEGRYDYGYTF. In DNA, the CDR3 is TGTGCCAGCAACGAGGGTCGTTACGACTATGGCTACACCTTC. The V gene is TRBV6-5, the J gene TRBJ1-2; D unresolved. V lost 7 bases, J lost 3 bases, and 15 bases lay in between. The V gene's germline CDR1 is MNHEY and CDR2 SVGAGI. The CDR3 extends over 14 amino acids.

This clone was found once. CDR3 residues: CASSGNSGELFF. CDR3 DNA sequence: TGTGCCAGCAGCGGCAATTCCGGGGAGCTGTTTTTT. V is TRBV7-3 and J is TRBJ2-2; D uncertain. V was pared by 5 bases and J by 6 bases, with 7 bases between. The CDR3 runs to 12 residues. CDR1 is SGHTA and CDR2 is FQGTGA in the germline V gene.

This clone showed up just a few times. V is TRBV18 and J is TRBJ2-2; the match to TRBD1 covers 7 bases. CDR1 KGHSH and CDR2 LQKENI come from the germline V gene. V trimming: 6 bases; J trimming: 0 bases; junction bases outside the gene matches: 28. The CDR3 extends over 23 amino acids. The CDR3 loop reads CASSPIIPGQSPVGGTNTGELFF. DNA of the CDR3: TGTGCCAGCTCCCCAATCATTCCGGGACAGTCTCCCGTTGGCGGAACGAACACCGGGGAGCTGTTTTTT.

The gene calls are TRBV3-1 (or the pseudogene TRBV3-2) and TRBJ2-5, with 12 bases fitting TRBD2. Germline trimming cut 0 bases from V and 5 bases from J; bases unmatched to any gene: 10. This CDR3 comprises 18 residues. Germline V gene data show CDR1 as LGHDT and CDR2 as YNNKEL (reference sequence). CDR3 DNA sequence: TGTGCCAGCAGCCAAGATCGGGCTAGCGGGAGGGATTGGGAGACCCAGTACTTC. Translated: CASSQDRASGRDWETQYF.

The V call is TRBV9, the J call TRBJ2-1; 11 positions agree with TRBD2. Germline V gene lookup returns CDR1 SGDLS and CDR2 YYNGEE. V shed 4 bases, J shed 1 base, and the junction held 1 base outside the gene matches. This CDR3 comprises 15 residues. The CDR3 DNA reads as TGTGCCAGCAGCCGGACTAGCGGGTCCTACAATGAGCAGTTCTTC. Its protein product is CASSRTSGSYNEQFF.

This chain uses TRBV18 with TRBJ2-7; D perhaps matches TRBD1 (6 bases). CDR3 length: 11 residues. Trimming cost V 3 bases and J 6 bases, with 6 bases left between them. Germline V gene data show CDR1 as KGHSH and CDR2 as LQKENI. CDR3 bases: TGTGCCAGCTCACCGGGGGCCGAGCAGTACTTC. Translation gives CASSPGAEQYF.

This clone was seen just once. This chain links TRBV9 with TRBJ2-2, with a weak D call TRBD2 (5 bases). Germline V CDR1 and CDR2: SGDLS, YYNGEE. V was pared by 7 bases and J by 4 bases, with 8 bases between. The CDR3 spans 12 residues. Here the CDR3 reads CASGGSTGELFF. The CDR3 coding sequence is TGTGCCAGCGGAGGAAGCACCGGGGAGCTGTTTTTT. Complete variable domain (other parts from reference TRBV9 and TRBJ2-2): DSGVTQTPKHLITATGQRVTLRCSPRSGDLSVYWYQQSLDQGLQFLIQYYNGEERAKGNILERFSAQQFPDLHSELNLSSLELGDSALYFCASGGSTGELFFGEGSRLTVL.

This clone was seen more than once but under ten times. The junction departs from germline at one end; a sequencing error may be responsible. The CDR3 bases are TGTGCTAGCAGCTTAGGGACAGGGGAGTTGGATACGCAGTATTTT. Protein sequence: CASSLGTGELDTQYF. The chain carries TRBV7-7 and TRBJ2-3; 10 bases align to TRBD1. Germline V gives CDR1 SSHAT, CDR2 FNYEAQ (reference sequence). CDR3 length: 15 residues.

There are a few counts of this clone. The rearrangement links TRBV10-1 to TRBJ2-2; tentative D call: TRBD2 (6 bases). Deletions cut 5 bases from V and 6 bases from J, with 10 bases between. CDR1 and CDR2 (germline): WNHNN, SYGVQD (reference sequence). The CDR3 runs to 13 residues. The CDR3 region has the DNA TGCGCCAGCAGTCTCAGGGAGGCCGGGGAGCTGTTTTTT. This gives the protein CASSLREAGELFF.

V gene TRBV5-1 combines with J gene TRBJ1-2, with 9 bases lining up with TRBD1. The trim removed 4 bases at V and 7 bases at J, leaving 8 bases unmatched. The CDR3 covers 14 residues. The germline CDR1 and CDR2 sequences are SGHRS and YFSETQ. The CDR3, as DNA: TGCGCCAGCAGCCAACAGGGGGCGCAGGCTGGCTACACCTTC. This translates into CASSQQGAQAGYTF.

The chain links TRBV27 to TRBJ1-5, with D possibly being TRBD1 (5 bases). The CDR3 has 16 amino acids. Looked up from germline, CDR1 is MNHEY and CDR2 is SMNVEV (reference sequence). V gave up 6 bases and J gave up 0 bases, with 15 bases separating them. Written as DNA, the CDR3 is TGTGCCAGCAGCCTAGGGGCAGTCCTTAGCAATCAGCCCCAGCATTTT. Its protein product is CASSLGAVLSNQPQHF.

The chain employs TRBV6-2 or TRBV6-3 and TRBJ2-6; the D is unclear. CDR3 length equals 15 residues. Trimming pared 4 bases from V and 1 base from J, leaving 8 bases between. Per the germline V gene, CDR1 is MNHEY and CDR2 is SVGEGT. The CDR3 here is CASSWPESGANVLTF. For the CDR3, the DNA is TGTGCCAGCAGTTGGCCCGAATCTGGGGCCAACGTCCTGACTTTC.

The chain combines TRBV2 with TRBJ2-3; TRBD1 matches 9 bases. Germline CDR1 and CDR2: SNHLY and FYNNEI. CDR3 length: 15 amino acids. V lost 7 bases, J lost 4 bases, and 9 bases stayed unmatched. This CDR3 is CASTPGQGVPDTQYF. The DNA for the CDR3 is TGTGCCAGCACCCCGGGACAGGGCGTACCAGATACGCAGTATTTT.